The subject of this entry is one T cell receptor (beta chain). Its specific antigen is unknown. Base qualities are not at hand, and no much larger clone is one base apart. This sample was taken from a study of graft-versus-host responses after intestinal transplantation (dated by TCRdb to the early 2020s). With regard to the full study: The transplants that recipients got were multivisceral, liver-intestinal, or isolated intestinal. Instead of going to the commercial service, samples from three later patients were sequenced in-house on an Illumina MiSeq and processed with MiXCR. The cohort enrolled under 25 intestinal transplant recipients including one retransplant, and 3 patients lacking pretransplant specimens were excluded. Donor T cell macrochimerism was defined as a peak of at least 4% donor T cells among recipient peripheral blood mononuclear cells. Every recipient was given anti-thymocyte globulin induction, then maintenance tacrolimus and steroids for 2 to 4 years. To identify alloreactive clones, pre-transplant mixed lymphocyte reaction products were sequenced and compared with unstimulated pre-transplant donor and recipient T cells. Graft-versus-host and host-versus-graft alloreactive T cell clones were tracked in the graft, circulation and bone marrow after intestinal transplantation using bulk TCR-beta CDR3 sequencing.

Sample time point, as interpreted from the label and publication: cells obtained before transplantation from donor or recipient. CD3+CD4+ and CD3+CD8+ populations were FACS-sorted from unstimulated pre-transplant donor and recipient cells taken from spleen or lymph nodes. Beyond this particular receptor, the publication reports: GvH clones were found in recipient bone marrow, and some of the GvH clones appeared earlier in ileal mucosa or blood, which is consistent with an intestinal mucosal origin. The relatively low number and heterogeneity of intestinal transplant patients limited the conclusions. Early after transplant, declines in HvG clones were associated with peak levels of circulating GvH clones. Patients with donor T cell macrochimerism had high GvH to HvG T cell clonal ratios in their allografts.

Libraries were made using the immunoSEQ multiplex PCR assay. In most patients, genomic DNA was isolated using the Qiagen DNeasy Blood and Tissue Kit and sent frozen to Adaptive Biotechnologies for TCR sequencing. Adaptive Biotechnologies carried out high-throughput TCR-beta CDR3 sequencing of genomic DNA for most patients. In the paper's pipeline: Adaptive's ImmunoSEQ software was the source of the TCR sequencing data for approximately 18 patients, while a few other patients were processed with MiXCR and VDJtools. CD4 versus CD8 sorting errors were corrected by removing sequences found in both subsets at a frequency ratio below 5:1. CDR3 nucleotide sequences shared by donor and recipient were removed because the origin of these sequences could not be assigned. At least 2-fold expansion over unstimulated cells and a minimum CFSE-low frequency of 0.002% (template counts) or 0.001% (read counts) were required for clones to be classified as alloreactive. Clones detected in sequenced pre-transplant spleen, lymph node, or MLR CFSE-low populations of the donor or recipient were defined as mappable. The cumulative frequency of alloreactive clones was calculated as a percentage of all sequences, weighted by copy number. TCRdb re-hosts the immuneACCESS table, in-frame sequences only. Its copies lack some clones; in the studies checked, an unresolved V gene accounts for under half of them, and the cause for the rest is not known. The V and J calls and clone size are taken from that table; D and trimming were inferred from the DNA. The sample table shows about 90,000 clones, and 85% to 95% are seen once. About 1.1% of the sample comes from the top ten.

The source was unstimulated CD8+ T cells sorted from spleen or lymph node cells, collected before transplant. The TCR originated in a human donor who was the organ donor for an intestinal transplant.

The DNA sequence is as follows: TGTGCCAGCAGTTCCCGGTTTCCCAGGGAGGACTATGGCTACACCTTC. Translated, this gives CASSSRFPREDYGYTF. The sequence links TRBV6-6 to TRBJ1-2; a tentative D call is TRBD1 (5 bases match). Cut back by 4 bases and 3 bases, the V and J ends lie 18 bases apart. The germline V gene (reference sequence) provides CDR1 MNHNY and CDR2 SVGAGI. The CDR3 covers 16 residues, taking in both the cysteine and the phenylalanine. Only the CDR3 DNA stays, 48 bases, in frame from base 1.